These T cell receptor beta chains were read from a single sample in a study of shared clonotypes between healthy human individuals. Profiled with immunoSEQ multiplex PCR; TCRdb holds only in-frame clones, not every one. The sample shows about 2.3 million clones, approximately 93% of them seen only once. The specimen was naive CD4+ T cells from PBMCs. Receptors originate from a man between 18 and 29 years old in good health. Some clones in this sample may be carry-over from other donors' samples. Each CDR3 is given with its conserved first and last residue. A D gene is named only where the DNA matches it firmly. The size field is filled for only some rows; it gives once, few, many or a size class.

TRBJ2-3 | TRBV7-2 | TRBD2 | - | TGTGCCAGCAGCTTAGACCCTCGCAGTAGCGGGAAAACGCAGTATTTT | CASSLDPRSSGKTQYF
TRBJ2-1 | TRBV11-2 | - | - | TGTGCCAGCAGCTTAGGGAGGTCCAGTGGGGCGGAGCAGTTCTTC | CASSLGRSSGAEQFF
TRBJ2-2 | TRBV5-6 | - | - | TGTGCCAGCAGCCTGAGGACTATAACGGAAACCGGGGAGCTGTTTTTT | CASSLRTITETGELFF
TRBJ2-7 | TRBV4-1 | - | - | TGCGCCAGCAGCCAAGATCCCGCCTTTAGCTCCTACGAGCAGTACTTC | CASSQDPAFSSYEQYF
TRBJ2-7 | TRBV7-3 | - | once | TGTGCCAGCAGCTCAGCCTTAGGGAGGCCCGGGTCCTACGAGCAGTACTTC | CASSSALGRPGSYEQYF
TRBJ2-1 | TRBV10-1 | - | - | TGCGCCAGCAGTGAGTCAGGTGGCGGAAATGAGCAGTTCTTC | CASSESGGGNEQFF
TRBJ1-2 | TRBV6-1 | TRBD1 | - | TGTGCCAGCAGGACCGGGACAGCCTACCCCTATGGCTACACCTTC | CASRTGTAYPYGYTF
TRBJ2-2 | TRBV5-4 | - | - | TGTGCCAGCAGCTTGGGCACGGGGAACACCGGGGAGCTGTTTTTT | CASSLGTGNTGELFF
TRBJ2-2 | TRBV5-4 | - | - | TGTGCCAGCAGCTTGGCCAGGGGGGGCACCGGGGAGCTGTTTTTT | CASSLARGGTGELFF
TRBJ1-3 | TRBV4-3 | - | - | TGCGCCAGCAGCCGTGGGTTGAGTTCTTCTGGAAACACCATATATTTT | CASSRGLSSSGNTIYF
TRBJ2-1 | TRBV5-6 | - | - | TGTGCCAGCAGCTTTGGACGACAGGGAGGATACAATGAGCAGTTCTTC | CASSFGRQGGYNEQFF
TRBJ1-2 | TRBV4-1 | TRBD1 | - | TGCGCCAGCAGCCAACCCCCAGGGGGACCTAACTATGGCTACACCTTC | CASSQPPGGPNYGYTF
TRBJ2-1 | TRBV4-3 | TRBD2 | - | TGCGCCAGCAGCCATGCTACTAGCGGGAGGAAGGTCTACAATGAGCAGTTCTTC | CASSHATSGRKVYNEQFF
TRBJ2-2 | TRBV9 | - | - | TGTGCCAGCAGCTCCTCGGGCACCGGGGAGCTGTTTTTT | CASSSSGTGELFF
TRBJ2-5 | TRBV27 | - | - | TGTGCCAGTAAGACCGGCTCCCGAGGGACCCAGTACTTC | CASKTGSRGTQYF
TRBJ1-5 | TRBV18 | - | - | TGTGCCAGCTCACCATCCATGGTCCGGGGTCAGCCCCAGCATTTT | CASSPSMVRGQPQHF
TRBJ2-2 | TRBV7-8 | TRBD2 | - | TGTGCCAGCAGCTTTACTAGCGGGAACACCGGGGAGCTGTTTTTT | CASSFTSGNTGELFF
TRBJ2-3 | TRBV7-9 | TRBD2 | - | TGTGCCAGCAGCACCCTAGCGGACACAGATACGCAGTATTTT | CASSTLADTDTQYF
TRBJ2-7 | TRBV19 | - | - | TGTGCCAGTAGTATTTTTCTCGGGACCTCCTACGAGCAGTACTTC | CASSIFLGTSYEQYF
TRBJ2-7 | TRBV12-5 | - | - | TGTGCTAGTGGTTTTGGGGTCTACGAGCAGTACTTC | CASGFGVYEQYF
TRBJ2-3 | TRBV28 | - | - | TGTGCCAGCAGTTACCCCCAGGGGGGAGTCCTTGCAGATACGCAGTATTTT | CASSYPQGGVLADTQYF
TRBJ1-2 | TRBV11-2 | - | - | TGTGCCAGCAGTCGCCCCGCGGCCGCGATGGTGTATGGCTACACCTTC | CASSRPAAAMVYGYTF
TRBJ2-3 | TRBV30 | TRBD2 | - | TGTGCCTGGAGTGTAGCTCGGACTAGCGGGAGGGCCGGAGATACGCAGTATTTT | CAWSVARTSGRAGDTQYF
TRBJ2-7 | TRBV7-3 | TRBD1 | - | TGTGCCAGCAGCTTAACGGCGACAGGGGGCGAGCAGTACTTC | CASSLTATGGEQYF
TRBJ2-2 | TRBV5-1 | - | once | TGCGCCAGCAGCTTGGACTTGACAGGGAACACCGGGGAGCTGTTTTTT | CASSLDLTGNTGELFF
TRBJ2-5 | TRBV7-8 | TRBD1 | - | TGTGCCAGCAGCTCCCGGGGGCGACAGGGGGCTAAAGAGACCCAGTACTTC | CASSSRGRQGAKETQYF
TRBJ2-2 | TRBV29-1 | - | - | TGCAGCGTTGCCCGAGAAGCGAACACCGGGGAGCTGTTTTTT | CSVAREANTGELFF
TRBJ1-5 | TRBV5-1 | TRBD1 | - | TGCGCCAGCAGCTTGGCCCCATATAGACAGGGGGCGAGCAATCAGCCCCAGCATTTT | CASSLAPYRQGASNQPQHF
TRBJ2-7 | TRBV30 | - | - | TGTGCCTGGAGTCGCGGGAACTACGAGCAGTACTTC | CAWSRGNYEQYF
TRBJ2-2 | TRBV11-2 | - | once | TGTGCCAGCAGCTCCCCTCGGGGCAAAGCCGGGGAGCTGTTTTTT | CASSSPRGKAGELFF
TRBJ1-2 | TRBV5-1 | TRBD1 | - | TGCGCCAGCAGCCGAACCGGGACAGGGGGCGATGGCTACACCTTC | CASSRTGTGGDGYTF
TRBJ2-1 | TRBV9 | TRBD2 | - | TGTGCCAGCACCCGGACTAGCGGGAGGAATGAGCAGTTCTTC | CASTRTSGRNEQFF
TRBJ1-6 | TRBV11-2 | - | - | TGTGCCAGCAGCCCTCCCGTGGGAGGGATGGCTTCACCCCTCCACTTT | CASSPPVGGMASPLHF
TRBJ1-2 | TRBV10-3 | - | - | TGTGCCATCACCGAGGTAGGCGGTGGAGCTAACTATGGCTACACCTTC | CAITEVGGGANYGYTF
TRBJ1-4 | TRBV19 | - | - | TGTGCCAGTAGTACCGGGGGAGTCTACGGTGAAAAACTGTTTTTT | CASSTGGVYGEKLFF
TRBJ2-4 | TRBV28 | TRBD2 | - | TGTGCCAGCAGTTTCCCCCAGGGAGGGAGGGGAGCCAAAAACATTCAGTACTTC | CASSFPQGGRGAKNIQYF
TRBJ2-5 | TRBV7-2 | TRBD1 | - | TGTGCCAGCAGCTTAAAGGGGGCTAGGCCACAAGAGACCCAGTACTTC | CASSLKGARPQETQYF
TRBJ2-3 | TRBV7-2 | TRBD1 | once | TGTGCCAGCAGCATCCGACAGGGGAAAGTCACAGATACGCAGTATTTT | CASSIRQGKVTDTQYF
TRBJ2-2 | TRBV5-4 | - | - | TGTGCCAGCAGCTTGTCGGCCGCGACGAACACCGGGGAGCTGTTTTTT | CASSLSAATNTGELFF
TRBJ2-5 | TRBV6-1 | TRBD1 | - | TGTGCCAGCAGTGAAGGGGACAGGGGGTTTGGTGAGACCCAGTACTTC | CASSEGDRGFGETQYF
TRBJ2-7 | TRBV19 | TRBD2 | - | TGTGCCAGTAGTAAGGCCTCTAGCGGGGATTCCTACGAGCAGTACTTC | CASSKASSGDSYEQYF
TRBJ2-7 | TRBV7-2 | - | - | TGTGCCAGCAGCTTAAAAGTGTCCCACGAGCAGTACTTC | CASSLKVSHEQYF
TRBJ1-1 | TRBV7-9 | - | - | TGTGCCAGCAGCTCGGCGCACTACACTGAAGCTTTCTTT | CASSSAHYTEAFF
TRBJ2-1 | TRBV7-2 | - | once | TGTGCCAGCAGCTTGCGGGGTCAATACAATGAGCAGTTCTTC | CASSLRGQYNEQFF
TRBJ1-4 | TRBV7-2 | - | - | TGTGCCAGCAGCATTCAGGGGTCGAAACTGTTTTTT | CASSIQGSKLFF
TRBJ1-1 | TRBV18 | - | - | TGTGCCAGCTCACCGGCGATAATGAACACTGAAGCTTTCTTT | CASSPAIMNTEAFF
TRBJ1-1 | TRBV27 | - | - | TGTGCCAGATTCGGGACGGAAGCTTTCTTT | CARFGTEAFF
TRBJ2-5 | TRBV6-5 | TRBD1 | - | TGTGCCAGCAGTTACCGGGACAGAGGAAGAGAGACCCAGTACTTC | CASSYRDRGRETQYF
TRBJ2-7 | TRBV28 | TRBD1 | - | TGTGCCAGCCGACAGGGATCAAGCTCCTACGAGCAGTACTTC | CASRQGSSSYEQYF
TRBJ2-2 | TRBV19 | - | - | TGTGCCAGTAGTATAGCACAGGGCGGAGGCACCGGGGAGCTGTTTTTT | CASSIAQGGGTGELFF
TRBJ2-7 | TRBV7-2 | TRBD2 | - | TGTGCCAGCAGCTTATTGCTAGCGGGCACCTACGAGCAGTACTTC | CASSLLLAGTYEQYF
TRBJ2-7 | TRBV5-1 | - | - | TGCGCCAGCAGCTTGAGCTACCGCTCCTACGAGCAGTACTTC | CASSLSYRSYEQYF
TRBJ1-2 | TRBV6-1 | TRBD1 | - | TGTGCCAGCAGTGAAGTATGGGGACAGGGGGCGAGAGGCTACACCTTC | CASSEVWGQGARGYTF
TRBJ2-4 | TRBV12-5 | TRBD2 | - | TGTGCTAGTGCCCTACTAGCGGGAGCCCCATCCATTCAGTACTTC | CASALLAGAPSIQYF